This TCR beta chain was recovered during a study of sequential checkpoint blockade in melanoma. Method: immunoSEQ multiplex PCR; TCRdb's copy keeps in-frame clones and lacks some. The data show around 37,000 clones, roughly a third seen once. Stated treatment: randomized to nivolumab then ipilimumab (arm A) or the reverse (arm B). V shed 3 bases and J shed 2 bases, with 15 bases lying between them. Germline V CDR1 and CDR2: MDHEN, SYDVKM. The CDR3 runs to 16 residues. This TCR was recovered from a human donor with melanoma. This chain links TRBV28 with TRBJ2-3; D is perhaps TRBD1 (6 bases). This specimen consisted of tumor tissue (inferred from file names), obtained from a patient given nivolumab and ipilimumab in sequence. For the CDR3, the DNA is TGTGCCAGCAGTTTCTACAGGGTTGGGACCACAGATACGCAGTATTTT. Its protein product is CASSFYRVGTTDTQYF.